This T cell receptor (beta chain) comes out of a study of blood T cell repertoires in COVID-19. Overall study: The cDNA or gDNA used as material had been derived from T cells, B-cell-depleted T cells, or PBMCs.

Sequenced by immunoSEQ multiplex PCR; TCRdb stores in-frame clones only, minus some. Among roughly 190,000 clones listed, just under 85% were seen once. CDR1 is SNHLY and CDR2 is FYNNEI in the germline V gene. The CDR3 runs 14 residues. V was pared by 6 bases and J by 5 bases, with 6 bases of the junction left unmatched. This rearrangement joins TRBV2 to TRBJ1-4; 7 positions match TRBD1. This TCR was sampled from a woman aged 70-85 years with active or convalescent COVID-19. The sequenced sample consisted of peripheral blood. The chain's CDR3 is CASRRDSSNEKLFF. In DNA, the CDR3 is TGTGCCAGCAGGAGGGACAGCTCGAATGAAAAACTGTTTTTT.